A single sample gave rise to the 15 T cell receptor beta chains below, sequenced in a study of control samples from healthy donors and cancer patients. Method: immunoSEQ multiplex PCR; TCRdb's copy keeps in-frame clones and lacks some. The repertoire holds about 60,000 clones, with 75% to 85% as singletons. Sample: blood. The receptor set was obtained from a man aged 35 to 55 in good health.

This sequence joins TRBV5-1 and TRBJ2-1; D might be TRBD2 (6 bases). This CDR3 comprises 13 residues. Looked up from germline, CDR1 is SGHRS and CDR2 is YFSETQ. The V end lost 4 bases, the J end lost 9 bases, and 14 bases lay between the germline ends. The CDR3: CASSRILASEQFF. The CDR3 DNA follows: TGCGCCAGCAGCCGTATTCTAGCGAGTGAGCAGTTCTTC.

The V and J genes are TRBV7-9 and TRBJ2-2; 7 nucleotides match TRBD1. The CDR3 contains 15 residues. V gave up 5 bases and J gave up 4 bases; unmatched junction bases: 7. Germline V CDR1 and CDR2: SEHNR, FQNEAQ (reference sequence). The CDR3 nucleotides are TGTGCCAGCAGCCTATACAGGGGTAGCACCGGGGAGCTGTTTTTT. Residues: CASSLYRGSTGELFF.

The rearrangement links TRBV27 to TRBJ2-3; 9 positions match TRBD1. The CDR3 is 17 residues long. The V and J ends lost 2 bases and 2 bases, in that order; junction bases with no gene match: 8. Per germline, CDR1 MNHEY and CDR2 SMNVEV (reference sequence). The CDR3 here is CASSLISDRGFTDTQYF. The CDR3 bases are TGTGCCAGCAGTTTAATTTCGGACAGGGGTTTCACAGATACGCAGTATTTT.

In nucleotides, the CDR3 is TGTGCCATTGGGACTAGCGATACAGGGAGTTCCCACGAGCAGTACTTC. It codes for CAIGTSDTGSSHEQYF. The chain carries TRBV10-3 and TRBJ2-7; 10 positions agree with TRBD2. The CDR3 is made up of 16 amino acids. CDR1 ENHRY and CDR2 SYGVKD come from the germline V gene. V shed 9 bases, J shed 5 bases, and the junction held 16 bases outside the gene matches.

The chain has TRBV3-1 (or the pseudogene TRBV3-2) and TRBJ1-2; unclear D gene. The CDR3 consists of 13 residues. The V gene's germline CDR1 is LGHDT and CDR2 YNNKEL (reference sequence). Trimming took 5 bases from V and 4 from J, leaving 11 bases between them. CDR3: CASSSSGFYGYTF. CDR3 nucleotides: TGTGCCAGCAGCTCCAGTGGTTTCTATGGCTACACCTTC.

The CDR3 here is CASSNSWTSGSIGETQYF. CDR3 DNA sequence: TGTGCCAGCTCGAATTCTTGGACTAGCGGGAGTATCGGAGAGACCCAGTACTTC. J is TRBJ2-5 and V is TRBV18, with 13 bases that match TRBD2. The CDR3 spans 18 residues. Trimming removed 6 bases from V and 4 bases from J; junction bases left unmatched: 14. The germline V gene encodes CDR1 KGHSH and CDR2 LQKENI.

The chain carries TRBV7-9 and TRBJ1-4, with 7 bases aligning to TRBD1. Trimming cost V 7 bases and J 3 bases; bases outside gene matches: 14. Germline values: CDR1 SEHNR, CDR2 FQNEAQ (reference sequence). This CDR3 has 17 residues. As DNA, the CDR3 is TGTGCCAGCACCCTATGGAAGACAGGGATACCTAATGAAAAACTGTTTTTT. Translation gives CASTLWKTGIPNEKLFF.

The chain uses TRBV4-3 and TRBJ2-1, with D possibly being TRBD2 (6 bases). Germline V gene data show CDR1 as LGHNA and CDR2 as YSLEER. The CDR3 has 17 residues. V was cut by 4 bases and J by 5 bases, with 21 bases left in between. The CDR3 DNA reads TGCGCCAGCAGCCGAGGTTTCTCCGGGACTGATCACAATGAGCAGTTCTTC. This codes for CASSRGFSGTDHNEQFF.

The J gene is TRBJ1-1, the V gene TRBV11-2, with 9 nucleotides matching TRBD1. The CDR3 consists of 14 residues. V shed 1 base and J 4 bases; nucleotides not matched to a gene: 1. Germline V CDR1 and CDR2: SGHAT, FQNNGV. The CDR3 reads CASSLVTGGTEAFF. The CDR3 nucleotides are TGTGCCAGCAGCTTAGTGACAGGGGGCACTGAAGCTTTCTTT.

This rearrangement joins TRBV29-1 to TRBJ2-2; a possible D gene is TRBD1 (5 bases). Trimming cost V 6 bases and J 7 bases, with 15 bases left between them. Per germline, CDR1 SQVTM and CDR2 ANQGSEA. The CDR3 contains 13 residues. In DNA form, the CDR3 reads TGCAGCGTCCTCCGGTCAGGGCACGGGGAGCTGTTTTTT. It is translated as CSVLRSGHGELFF.

The CDR3 DNA reads as TGTGCCAGCATCCCCCGGGGAACTTCACCCCTCCACTTT. Amino acid sequence: CASIPRGTSPLHF. V and J are TRBV28 and TRBJ1-6; D gene unclear. V lost 7 bases and J 9 bases, leaving 13 bases between the germline ends. This CDR3 contains 13 residues. CDR1 is MDHEN, CDR2 SYDVKM, per germline.

A word on this clone: Other nucleotide sequences from this sample produce the same CDR3. This chain uses TRBV9 with TRBJ2-1; possibly TRBD1 for D (6 bases). The ends were cut back, 2 bases at V and 4 bases at J, with 13 bases in the middle. CDR3 length: 15 residues. Germline-derived CDR1 and CDR2 are SGDLS and YYNGEE. CDR3 bases: TGTGCCAGCAGCGTGGACAGTGGAAGTTACAATGAGCAGTTCTTC. The encoded protein is CASSVDSGSYNEQFF.

DNA of the CDR3: TGTGCCAGTAGTCCGGGACTAGGCGGCGGGGAGCTGTTTTTT. It is translated as CASSPGLGGGELFF. The rearrangement joins TRBV19 to TRBJ2-2, with 8 bases that match TRBD2. The CDR3 spans 14 residues. Unmatched junction bases numbered 6, after V lost 5 bases and J lost 7 bases. The germline gives CDR1 LNHDA, CDR2 SQIVND (reference sequence).

Written as DNA, the CDR3 is TGCGCCAGCAGCCCGGACAGGGCCTCGGAGACCCAGTACTTC. It specifies CASSPDRASETQYF. This sequence joins TRBV5-1 and TRBJ2-5; 8 bases fit TRBD1. The CDR3 spans 14 residues. The J segment lost 5 bases and the V segment lost 4 bases, leaving 7 bases of the junction unmatched. CDR1 SGHRS and CDR2 YFSETQ come from the germline V gene.

The chain has TRBV10-3 and TRBJ2-1, with 9 bases that match TRBD2. The J segment lost 9 bases and the V segment lost 3 bases, leaving 9 bases of the junction unmatched. The CDR3 length is 15 residues. The germline V gene has CDR1 ENHRY and CDR2 SYGVKD. DNA for the CDR3: TGTGCCATCAGTGACCGGGGCGGGAGGGCAATTGAGCAGTTCTTC. As protein: CAISDRGGRAIEQFF.